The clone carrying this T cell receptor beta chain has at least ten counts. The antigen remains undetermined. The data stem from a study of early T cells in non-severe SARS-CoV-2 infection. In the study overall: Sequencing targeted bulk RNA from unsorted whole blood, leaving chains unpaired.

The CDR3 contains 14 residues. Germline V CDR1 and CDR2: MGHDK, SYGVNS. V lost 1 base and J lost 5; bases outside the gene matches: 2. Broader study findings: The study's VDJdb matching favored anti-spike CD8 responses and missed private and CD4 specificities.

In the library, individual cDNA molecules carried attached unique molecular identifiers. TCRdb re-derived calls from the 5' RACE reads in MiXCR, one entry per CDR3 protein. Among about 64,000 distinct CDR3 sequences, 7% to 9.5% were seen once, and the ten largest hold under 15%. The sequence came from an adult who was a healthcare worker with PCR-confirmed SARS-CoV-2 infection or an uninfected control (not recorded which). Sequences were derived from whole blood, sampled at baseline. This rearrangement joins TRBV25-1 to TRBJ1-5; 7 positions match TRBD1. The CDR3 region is CASSESGGHQPQHF. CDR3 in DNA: TGTGCCAGCAGTGAATCAGGGGGTCATCAGCCCCAGCATTTT.